This entry describes one T cell receptor (beta chain). The target antigen is unknown. TCRdb keeps only in-frame clones here, not all; method: immunoSEQ multiplex PCR. The sample shows 270,000 or so clones, 60% to 80% of them seen only once. The CDR3 loop spans 14 amino acids. Germline lookup yields CDR1 SGHRS and CDR2 YFSETQ. V was shortened by 0 bases and J by 3 bases, with 9 bases between the two germline ends. The data were taken from a study of cytotoxic CD8 clonotypes in ibrutinib-treated CLL. The wider study: Each sample contained, on average, approximately 230,000 productive templates and tens of thousands of productive rearrangements. Broader study findings: T-cell clonality at baseline went above that of age-matched healthy donors and rose and fell with circulating CD8+ T-cell counts.

Sample: PBMCs, taken at disease progression, from a patient treated with ibrutinib. This chain links TRBV5-1 with TRBJ1-2; the D gene is possibly TRBD1 (6 bases). The clonotype originates from a human donor with chronic lymphocytic leukemia. CDR3 DNA: TGCGCCAGCAGCTTGGGGACAGATTACTATGGCTACACCTTC. Residues: CASSLGTDYYGYTF. The complete variable domain, with remaining parts taken from reference TRBV5-1 and TRBJ1-2, reads KAGVTQTPRYLIKTRGQQVTLSCSPISGHRSVSWYQQTPGQGLQFLFEYFSETQRNKGNFPGRFSGRQFSNSRSEMNVSTLELGDSALYLCASSLGTDYYGYTFGSGTRLTVV.